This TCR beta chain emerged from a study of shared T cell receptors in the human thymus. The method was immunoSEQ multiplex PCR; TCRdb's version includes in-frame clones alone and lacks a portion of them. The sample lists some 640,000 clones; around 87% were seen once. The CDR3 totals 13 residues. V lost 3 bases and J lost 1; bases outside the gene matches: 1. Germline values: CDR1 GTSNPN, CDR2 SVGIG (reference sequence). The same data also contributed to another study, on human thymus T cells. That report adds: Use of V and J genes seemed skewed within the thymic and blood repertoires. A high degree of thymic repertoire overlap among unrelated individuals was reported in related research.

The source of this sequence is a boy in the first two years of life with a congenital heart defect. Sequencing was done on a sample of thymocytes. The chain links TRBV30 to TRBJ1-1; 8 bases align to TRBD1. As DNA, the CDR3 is TGTGCCTGGAGAGGGACAGGGAACACTGAAGCTTTCTTT. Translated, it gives CAWRGTGNTEAFF.